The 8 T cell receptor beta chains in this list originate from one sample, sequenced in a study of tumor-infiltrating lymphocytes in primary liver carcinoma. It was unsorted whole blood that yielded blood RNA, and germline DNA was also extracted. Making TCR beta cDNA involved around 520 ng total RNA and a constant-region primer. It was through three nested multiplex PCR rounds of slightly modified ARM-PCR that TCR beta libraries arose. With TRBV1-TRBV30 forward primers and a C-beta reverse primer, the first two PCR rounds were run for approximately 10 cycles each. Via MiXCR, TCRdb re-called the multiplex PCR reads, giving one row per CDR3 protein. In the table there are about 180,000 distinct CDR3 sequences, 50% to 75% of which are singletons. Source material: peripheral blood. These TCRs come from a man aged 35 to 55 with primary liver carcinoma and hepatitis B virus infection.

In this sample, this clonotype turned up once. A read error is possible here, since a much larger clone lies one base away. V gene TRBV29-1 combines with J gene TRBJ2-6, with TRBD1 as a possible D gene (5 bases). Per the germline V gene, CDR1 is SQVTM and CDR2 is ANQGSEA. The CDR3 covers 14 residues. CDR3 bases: TGCAGCGTCGCTGAGATCGCTGGGGCCAGCGTCCTGACTTTC. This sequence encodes CSVAEIAGASVLTF.

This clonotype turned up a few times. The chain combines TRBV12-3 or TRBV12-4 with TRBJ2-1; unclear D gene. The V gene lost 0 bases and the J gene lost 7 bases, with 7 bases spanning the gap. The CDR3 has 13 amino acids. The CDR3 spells CASSLARKNEQFF. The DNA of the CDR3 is TGTGCCAGCAGTTTAGCCAGAAAAAATGAGCAGTTCTTC.

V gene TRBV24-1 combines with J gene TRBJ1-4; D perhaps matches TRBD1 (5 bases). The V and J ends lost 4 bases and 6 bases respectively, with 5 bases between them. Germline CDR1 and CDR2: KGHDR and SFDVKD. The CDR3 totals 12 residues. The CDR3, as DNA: TGTGCCACCAGTGAGGGGGATGAAAAACTGTTTTTT. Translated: CATSEGDEKLFF.

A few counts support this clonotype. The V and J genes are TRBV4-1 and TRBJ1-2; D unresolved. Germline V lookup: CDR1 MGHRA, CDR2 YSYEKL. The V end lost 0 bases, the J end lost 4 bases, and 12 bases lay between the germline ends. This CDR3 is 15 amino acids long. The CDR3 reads CASSQEWLDGYGYTF. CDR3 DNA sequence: TGCGCCAGCAGCCAAGAATGGCTGGACGGCTATGGCTACACCTTC.

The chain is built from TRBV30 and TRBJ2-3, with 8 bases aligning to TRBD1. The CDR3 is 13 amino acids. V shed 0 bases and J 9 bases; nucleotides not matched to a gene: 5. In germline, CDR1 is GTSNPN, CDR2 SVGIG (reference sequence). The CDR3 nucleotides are TGTGCCTGGAGTGTACTTGGGACAGGAACGCAGTATTTT. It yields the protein CAWSVLGTGTQYF.

CDR3 in DNA: TGCAGCGTTGAACCACAGGACAGGGGGGAAGGCTATGGCTACACCTTC. As protein: CSVEPQDRGEGYGYTF. The chain has TRBV29-1 and TRBJ1-2; 10 bases map to TRBD1. Germline V gives CDR1 SQVTM, CDR2 ANQGSEA. V was clipped by 2 bases and J by 4 bases; unmatched bases: 10. The CDR3 loop spans 16 amino acids.

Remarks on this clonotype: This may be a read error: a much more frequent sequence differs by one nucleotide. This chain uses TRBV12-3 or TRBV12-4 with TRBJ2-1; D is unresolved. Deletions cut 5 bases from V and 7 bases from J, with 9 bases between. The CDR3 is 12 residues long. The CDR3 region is CASSARGNEQFF. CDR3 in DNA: TGTGCCAGCAGTGCGCGTGGGAATGAGCAGTTCTTC.

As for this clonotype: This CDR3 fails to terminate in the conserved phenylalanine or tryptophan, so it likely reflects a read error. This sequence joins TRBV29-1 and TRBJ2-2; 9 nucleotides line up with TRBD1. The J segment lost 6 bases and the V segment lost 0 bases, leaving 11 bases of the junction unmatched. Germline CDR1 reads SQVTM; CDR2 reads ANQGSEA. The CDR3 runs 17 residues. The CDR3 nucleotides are TGCAGCGTTGAAGATAGGGGGACAGGGAGACCCTCCGGGGAGCTGTTTTCT. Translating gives CSVEDRGTGRPSGELFS.